This TCR beta chain was retrieved from a study of beta chain features in type 1 diabetes. About the research overall: All of the samples together had roughly 98 million sorted cells examined.

Overall study findings and caveats: TCRB repertoires of naive, central memory and Treg cells appeared more similar among patients than among healthy donors.

One heparinised blood draw averaging about 110 mL was given by each donor. Sorted CD4+ subsets: naive, central memory, regulatory, stem cell-like memory (CD45RO/CCR7/CD25/CD127/CD95/CD27 panel). Comments on this clone: The antigen is undetermined.

Expressed TCRB transcripts were sequenced because the isolated RNA had all been reverse transcribed beforehand. Using immunoSEQ multiplex PCR, the repertoire was profiled, and TCRdb retains in-frame clones only, with some absent. The repertoire holds 330,000 or so clones, with 14% as singletons. J lost 2 bases, V lost 6 bases, and 3 bases had no gene match. Looked up from germline, CDR1 is SGHAT and CDR2 is FQNNGV. The length of the CDR3 is 15 residues. The chain recombines TRBV11-2 with TRBJ2-3, with 12 bases matching TRBD2. The sequence was obtained from a man aged 25 to 40 in good health. Sequencing was performed on central memory CD4+ T cells from blood. The CDR3 coding sequence is TGTGCCAGCAGTTCTAGCGGGAGGGACACAGATACGCAGTATTTT. Translating gives CASSSSGRDTDTQYF.